A selection of T cell receptor beta chains follows, all from one sample in a study of human T cells and chemical hapten exposure. Each CDR3 protein gets one entry after TCRdb re-called the RACE reads with MiXCR. The sample holds about 110,000 distinct CDR3 sequences, about 10% seen once. The source was whole blood, collected in connection with sensitization to the hapten diphenylcyclopropenone (DPC). These receptors came from a middle-aged woman with alopecia areata. Some clones in this sample may be carry-over from other donors' samples. Both conserved end residues are part of each CDR3. Fields, in order: clone size, J gene, D gene, V gene, CDR3 protein, CDR3 DNA. D genes are given only for firm matches. Clone size is not always given. Where it is, it says once, few, many or a class for expanded clones.

NA	TRBJ2-7	TRBD1	TRBV12-3/TRBV12-4	CASSPSGTVDRYEQYF	TGTGCCAGCAGCCCCTCCGGGACAGTCGACCGTTACGAGCAGTACTTC
many	TRBJ1-4	TRBD1	TRBV4-3	CASSPQGQGDLGEKLFF	TGCGCCAGCAGCCCGCAGGGACAGGGGGATTTGGGCGAAAAACTGTTTTTT
few	TRBJ2-1	TRBD2	TRBV12-3/TRBV12-4	CASSAPSGAYNEQFF	TGTGCCAGCAGTGCCCCTAGCGGGGCCTACAATGAGCAGTTCTTC
few	TRBJ2-7	NA	TRBV4-3	CASSQDSRGLAEQYF	TGCGCCAGCAGCCAAGATTCGCGGGGGCTGGCCGAGCAGTACTTC
few	TRBJ2-1	TRBD2	TRBV6-1	CASSEWLAGADEQFF	TGTGCCAGCAGTGAATGGCTAGCGGGAGCGGATGAGCAGTTCTTC
many	TRBJ2-4	NA	TRBV2	CASSLGQGNIQYF	TGTGCCAGCAGCCTGGGGCAGGGAAACATTCAGTACTTC
few	TRBJ1-5	TRBD1	TRBV4-3	CASSQDRTGHQPQHF	TGCGCCAGCAGCCAAGATCGGACAGGGCATCAGCCCCAGCATTTT
NA	TRBJ2-1	TRBD2	TRBV12-3/TRBV12-4	CASSSGTSGSHEQFF	TGTGCCAGCAGCTCCGGGACTAGCGGGAGTCATGAGCAGTTCTTC
many	TRBJ2-7	NA	TRBV6-2/TRBV6-3	CASSSRLTDQYF	TGTGCCAGCAGTTCACGACTGACGGATCAGTACTTC
few	TRBJ2-1	TRBD2	TRBV20-1	CSARGLAGRSSYNEQFF	TGCAGTGCTAGGGGACTAGCGGGAAGGAGCTCCTACAATGAGCAGTTCTTC
few	TRBJ2-5	NA	TRBV6-2/TRBV6-3	CASSPSGTQYF	TGTGCCAGCAGTCCGAGCGGGACCCAGTACTTC
NA	TRBJ2-1	TRBD2	TRBV6-4	CASSLAGGTYNEQFF	TGTGCCAGCAGTTTAGCGGGGGGAACATACAATGAGCAGTTCTTC
few	TRBJ2-5	NA	TRBV20-1	CSARSILTNHQETQYF	TGCAGTGCTAGATCCATCCTGACAAACCACCAAGAGACCCAGTACTTC
few	TRBJ1-2	NA	TRBV6-2/TRBV6-3	CASSYKAAHGYTF	TGTGCCAGCAGTTACAAGGCAGCCCATGGCTACACCTTC
few	TRBJ2-5	NA	TRBV3-1	CASSQGPRAGKETQYF	TGTGCCAGCAGCCAAGGACCTCGAGCGGGTAAAGAGACCCAGTACTTC
NA	TRBJ2-7	NA	TRBV7-6	CASSRAEGNEQYF	TGTGCCAGCAGTCGGGCCGAAGGGAACGAGCAGTACTTC
few	TRBJ1-5	NA	TRBV19	CASREGAIRNQPQHF	TGTGCCAGTCGTGAAGGGGCGATTCGCAATCAGCCCCAGCATTTT
NA	TRBJ1-5	NA	TRBV10-3	CAISDGYSNQPQHF	TGTGCCATCAGCGACGGGTATAGCAATCAGCCCCAGCATTTT
NA	TRBJ2-1	NA	TRBV11-2	CASSLAMAYNEQFF	TGTGCCAGCAGCTTAGCTATGGCCTACAATGAGCAGTTCTTC
NA	TRBJ2-7	NA	TRBV19	CASSSSFAAPTDLSSYEQYF	TGTGCCAGTAGTAGCAGTTTCGCTGCACCCACCGACTTAAGCTCCTACGAGCAGTACTTC
NA	TRBJ2-1	TRBD2	TRBV9	CASSVGGGLDEQFF	TGTGCCAGCAGCGTAGGAGGTGGACTAGATGAGCAGTTCTTC
NA	TRBJ2-7	TRBD1	TRBV10-1	CASSRDSYYEQYF	TGCGCCAGCAGTCGGGACAGCTACTACGAGCAGTACTTC
few	TRBJ2-5	NA	TRBV27	CASSKGPAQETQYF	TGTGCCAGCTCGAAGGGCCCCGCTCAAGAGACCCAGTACTTC
NA	TRBJ1-1	NA	TRBV9	CASSVKWNTEAFF	TGTGCCAGCAGCGTAAAATGGAACACTGAAGCTTTCTTT
many	TRBJ2-7	TRBD1	TRBV5-1	CASSVKTGTEQYF	TGCGCCAGCAGCGTAAAGACAGGGACCGAGCAGTACTTC
NA	TRBJ1-1	NA	TRBV28	CASSLFGTNTEAFF	TGTGCCAGCAGTTTATTTGGCACGAACACTGAAGCTTTCTTT
many	TRBJ2-1	NA	TRBV2	CASSSSVEQFF	TGTGCCAGCAGTTCTAGCGTCGAGCAGTTCTTC
few	TRBJ2-1	NA	TRBV7-9	CASSLDGASNEQFF	TGTGCCAGCAGCTTAGACGGGGCTAGCAATGAGCAGTTCTTC
many	TRBJ1-2	NA	TRBV10-3	CAANTGSNYGYTF	TGTGCCGCCAATACAGGGTCTAACTATGGCTACACCTTC
many	TRBJ2-5	NA	TRBV7-7	CASSSAAQETQYF	TGTGCTAGCAGCTCAGCAGCCCAAGAGACCCAGTACTTC
many	TRBJ2-7	TRBD2	TRBV20-1	CSARDPNGRAHEQYF	TGCAGTGCTAGAGACCCGAACGGGAGGGCCCACGAGCAGTACTTC
NA	TRBJ2-2	NA	TRBV5-1	CASSPPTGMTNTGELFF	TGCGCCAGCAGCCCACCCACCGGGATGACGAACACCGGGGAGCTGTTTTTT
few	TRBJ2-5	NA	TRBV28	CASSVAGVGKETQYF	TGTGCCAGCAGTGTAGCAGGGGTGGGTAAAGAGACCCAGTACTTC
many	TRBJ1-1	NA	TRBV4-3	CASSQTGNTEAFF	TGCGCCAGCAGCCAGACAGGCAACACTGAAGCTTTCTTT
many	TRBJ1-5	TRBD1	TRBV5-1	CASSLDPGQGQPQHF	TGCGCCAGCAGCTTGGATCCGGGACAGGGACAGCCCCAGCATTTT
many	TRBJ2-7	TRBD2	TRBV5-6	CASSSGLAAVRYEQYF	TGTGCCAGCAGTTCGGGACTAGCGGCCGTACGGTACGAGCAGTACTTC
many	TRBJ1-3	NA	TRBV12-3/TRBV12-4	CASSSGVTIYF	TGTGCCAGCAGTTCGGGCGTGACCATATATTTT
few	TRBJ2-7	NA	TRBV28	CASSFGVLYEQYF	TGTGCCAGCAGTTTTGGGGTCCTCTACGAGCAGTACTTC
few	TRBJ2-7	NA	TRBV28	CASSPPGTNYEQYF	TGTGCCAGCAGTCCCCCGGGAACCAACTACGAGCAGTACTTC
many	TRBJ2-3	TRBD1	TRBV6-1	CASSEDRAQADTQYF	TGTGCCAGCAGTGAGGACAGGGCGCAAGCAGATACGCAGTATTTT
many	TRBJ1-2	TRBD1	TRBV15	CATSRAPGTGQGNYGYTF	TGTGCCACCAGCAGAGCCCCCGGGACAGGGCAGGGAAACTATGGCTACACCTTC